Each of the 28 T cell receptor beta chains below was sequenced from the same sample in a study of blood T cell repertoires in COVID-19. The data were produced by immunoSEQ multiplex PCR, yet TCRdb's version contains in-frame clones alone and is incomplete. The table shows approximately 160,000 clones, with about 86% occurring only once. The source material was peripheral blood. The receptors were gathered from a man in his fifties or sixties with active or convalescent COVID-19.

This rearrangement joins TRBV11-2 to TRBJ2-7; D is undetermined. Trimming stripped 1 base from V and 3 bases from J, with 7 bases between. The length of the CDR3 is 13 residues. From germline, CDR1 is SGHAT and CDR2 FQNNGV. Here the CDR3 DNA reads TGTGCCAGCAGCTTAGGACTTCTCTACGAGCAGTACTTC. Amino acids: CASSLGLLYEQYF.

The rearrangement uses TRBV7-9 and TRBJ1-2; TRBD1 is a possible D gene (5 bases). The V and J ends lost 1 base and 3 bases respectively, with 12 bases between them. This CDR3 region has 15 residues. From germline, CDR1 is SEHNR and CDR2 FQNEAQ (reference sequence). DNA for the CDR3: TGTGCCAGCAGCTTAGTTCTGGGGCGCGACTATGGCTACACCTTC. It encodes CASSLVLGRDYGYTF. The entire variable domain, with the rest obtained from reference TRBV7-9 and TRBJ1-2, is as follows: DTGVSQNPRHKITKRGQNVTFRCDPISEHNRLYWYRQTLGQGPEFLTYFQNEAQLEKSRLLSDRFSAERPKGSFSTLEIQRTEQGDSAMYLCASSLVLGRDYGYTFGSGTRLTVV.

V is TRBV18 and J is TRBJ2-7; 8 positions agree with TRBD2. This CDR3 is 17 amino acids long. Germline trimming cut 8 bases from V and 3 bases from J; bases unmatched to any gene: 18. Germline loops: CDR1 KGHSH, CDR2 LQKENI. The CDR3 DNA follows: TGTGCCAGCGCAAAGGGCCCGAACAGCGGGAGTATCTACGAGCAGTACTTC. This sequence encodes CASAKGPNSGSIYEQYF. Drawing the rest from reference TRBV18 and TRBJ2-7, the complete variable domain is NAGVMQNPRHLVRRRGQEARLRCSPMKGHSHVYWYRQLPEEGLKFMVYLQKENIIDESGMPKERFSAEFPKEGPSILRIQQVVRGDSAAYFCASAKGPNSGSIYEQYFGPGTRLTVT.

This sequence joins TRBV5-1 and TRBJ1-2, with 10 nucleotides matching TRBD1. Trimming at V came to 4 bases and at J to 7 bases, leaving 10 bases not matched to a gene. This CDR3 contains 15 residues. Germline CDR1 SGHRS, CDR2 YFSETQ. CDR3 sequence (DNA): TGCGCCAGCAGCCCGGAGGGGACAGGGGAGGCTGGCTACACCTTC. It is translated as CASSPEGTGEAGYTF.

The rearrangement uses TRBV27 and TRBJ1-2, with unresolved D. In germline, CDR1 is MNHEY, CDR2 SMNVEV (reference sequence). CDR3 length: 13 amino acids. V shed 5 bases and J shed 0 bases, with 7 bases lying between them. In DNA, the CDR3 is TGTGCCAGCAGTGCTAGGCCTAACTATGGCTACACCTTC. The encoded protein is CASSARPNYGYTF.

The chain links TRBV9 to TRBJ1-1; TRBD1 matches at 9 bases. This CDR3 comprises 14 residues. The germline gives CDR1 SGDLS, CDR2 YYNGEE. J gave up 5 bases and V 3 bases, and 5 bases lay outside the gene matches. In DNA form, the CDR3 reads TGTGCCAGCAGCGAGGGACAGGGTGGTACTGAAGCTTTCTTT. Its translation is CASSEGQGGTEAFF.

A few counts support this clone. The CDR3 sequence is CASSQTGDTEAFF. The CDR3 DNA sequence: TGCGCCAGCAGCCAGACAGGGGACACTGAAGCTTTCTTT. The chain joins TRBV4-3 to TRBJ1-1; 8 bases fit TRBD1. With V trimmed by 3 bases and J by 3 bases, 0 bases remained unmatched. There are 13 residues in the CDR3. The germline gives CDR1 LGHNA, CDR2 YSLEER.

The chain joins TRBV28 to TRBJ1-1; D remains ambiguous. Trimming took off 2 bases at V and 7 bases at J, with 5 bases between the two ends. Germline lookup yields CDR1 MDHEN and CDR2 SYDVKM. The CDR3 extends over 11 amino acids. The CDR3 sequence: CASSLRGEAFF. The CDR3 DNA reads TGTGCCAGCAGTTTAAGAGGTGAAGCTTTCTTT.

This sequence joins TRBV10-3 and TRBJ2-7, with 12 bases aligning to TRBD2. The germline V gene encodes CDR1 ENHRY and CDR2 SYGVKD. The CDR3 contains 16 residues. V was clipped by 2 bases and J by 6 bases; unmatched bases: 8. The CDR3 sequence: CAISETSPGLAGEQYF. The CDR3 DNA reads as TGTGCCATCAGTGAGACCTCCCCGGGACTAGCGGGCGAGCAGTACTTC.

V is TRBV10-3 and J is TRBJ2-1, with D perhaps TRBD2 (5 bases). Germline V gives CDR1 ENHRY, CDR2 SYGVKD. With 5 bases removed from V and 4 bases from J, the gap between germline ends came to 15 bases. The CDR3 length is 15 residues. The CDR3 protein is CAISPEAVLYNEQFF. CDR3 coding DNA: TGTGCCATCAGTCCAGAAGCGGTGCTGTACAATGAGCAGTTCTTC.

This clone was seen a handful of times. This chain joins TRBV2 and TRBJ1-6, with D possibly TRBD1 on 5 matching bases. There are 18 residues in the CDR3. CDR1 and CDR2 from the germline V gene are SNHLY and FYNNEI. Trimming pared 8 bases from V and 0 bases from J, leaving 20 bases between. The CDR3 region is CASLREGRMSSYNSPLHF. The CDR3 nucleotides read TGTGCCAGCTTGAGGGAGGGACGGATGAGCTCCTATAATTCACCCCTCCACTTT.

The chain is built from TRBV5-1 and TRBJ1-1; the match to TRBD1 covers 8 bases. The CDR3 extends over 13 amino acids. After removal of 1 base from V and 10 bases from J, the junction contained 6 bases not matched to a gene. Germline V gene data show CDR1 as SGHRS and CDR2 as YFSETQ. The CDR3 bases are TGCGCCAGCAGCTTGTGGACAGGGATCACAGCTTTCTTT. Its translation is CASSLWTGITAFF.

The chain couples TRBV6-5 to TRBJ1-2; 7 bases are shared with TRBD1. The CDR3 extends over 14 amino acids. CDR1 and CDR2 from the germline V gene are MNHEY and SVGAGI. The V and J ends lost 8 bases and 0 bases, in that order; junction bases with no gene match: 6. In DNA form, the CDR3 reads TGTGCCAGCGGCCCGACAGGGACTAACTATGGCTACACCTTC. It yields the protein CASGPTGTNYGYTF.

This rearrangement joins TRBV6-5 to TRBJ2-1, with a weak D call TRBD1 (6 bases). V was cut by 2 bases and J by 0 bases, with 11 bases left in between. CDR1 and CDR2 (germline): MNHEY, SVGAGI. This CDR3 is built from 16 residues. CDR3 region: CASSYDRRSSYNEQFF. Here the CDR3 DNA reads TGTGCCAGCAGTTACGACAGGCGGAGCTCCTACAATGAGCAGTTCTTC.

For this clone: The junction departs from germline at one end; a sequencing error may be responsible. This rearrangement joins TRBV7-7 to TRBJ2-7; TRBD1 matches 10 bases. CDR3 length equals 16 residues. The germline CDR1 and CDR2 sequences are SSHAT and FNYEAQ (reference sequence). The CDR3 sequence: CASSQTGGLDSYEQYF. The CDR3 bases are TGTGCTAGCAGCCAGACAGGGGGCCTAGACTCCTACGAGCAGTACTTC.

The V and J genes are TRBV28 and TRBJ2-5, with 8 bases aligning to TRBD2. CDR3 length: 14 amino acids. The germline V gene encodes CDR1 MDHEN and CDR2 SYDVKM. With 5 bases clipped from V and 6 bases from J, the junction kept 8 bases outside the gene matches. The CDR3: CASSRGGEGQTQYF. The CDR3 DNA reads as TGTGCCAGCAGTCGGGGGGGAGAGGGGCAGACCCAGTACTTC.

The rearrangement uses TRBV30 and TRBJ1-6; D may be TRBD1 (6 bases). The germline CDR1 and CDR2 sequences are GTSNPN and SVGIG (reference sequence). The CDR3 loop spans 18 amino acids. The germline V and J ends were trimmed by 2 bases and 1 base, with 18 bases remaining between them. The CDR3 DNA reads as TGTGCCTGGAGTACCCGCGGGGGACAACTATCCTATAATTCACCCCTCCACTTT. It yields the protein CAWSTRGGQLSYNSPLHF.

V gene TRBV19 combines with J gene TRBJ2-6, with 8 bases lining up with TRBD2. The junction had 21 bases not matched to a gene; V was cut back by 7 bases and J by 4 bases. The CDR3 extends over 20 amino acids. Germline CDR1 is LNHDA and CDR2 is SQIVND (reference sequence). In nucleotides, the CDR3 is TGTGCCAGTATCCGGGACATCTATAGCGGGAAGGGCTCCGGGGCCAACGTCCTGACTTTC. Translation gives CASIRDIYSGKGSGANVLTF.

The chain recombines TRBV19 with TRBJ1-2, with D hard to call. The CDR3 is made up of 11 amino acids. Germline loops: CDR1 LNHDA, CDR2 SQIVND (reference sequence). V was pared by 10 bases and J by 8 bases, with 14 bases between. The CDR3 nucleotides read TGTGCCACCCGATCAGGTTCGGGCTACACCTTC. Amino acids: CATRSGSGYTF.

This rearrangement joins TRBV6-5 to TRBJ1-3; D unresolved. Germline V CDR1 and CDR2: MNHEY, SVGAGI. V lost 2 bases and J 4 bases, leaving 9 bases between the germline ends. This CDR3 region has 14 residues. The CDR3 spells CASSYGQWGNTIYF. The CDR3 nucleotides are TGTGCCAGCAGTTACGGCCAGTGGGGAAACACCATATATTTT.

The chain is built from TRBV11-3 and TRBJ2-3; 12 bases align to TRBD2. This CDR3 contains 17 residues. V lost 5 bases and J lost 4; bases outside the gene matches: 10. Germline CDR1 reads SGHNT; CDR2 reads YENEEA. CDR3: CASSPRTSGISADTQYF. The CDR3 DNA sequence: TGTGCCAGCAGCCCTAGGACTAGCGGGATCAGCGCAGATACGCAGTATTTT. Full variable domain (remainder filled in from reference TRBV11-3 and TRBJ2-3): EAGVVQSPRYKIIEKKQPVAFWCNPISGHNTLYWYLQNLGQGPELLIRYENEEAVDDSQLPKDRFSAERLKGVDSTLKIQPAELGDSAVYLCASSPRTSGISADTQYFGPGTRLTVL.

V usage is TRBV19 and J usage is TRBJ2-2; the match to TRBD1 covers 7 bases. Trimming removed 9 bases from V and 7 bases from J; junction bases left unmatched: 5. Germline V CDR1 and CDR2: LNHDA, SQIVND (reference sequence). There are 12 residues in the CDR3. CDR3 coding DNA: TGTGCCAGCGGACAGGCGGTCGGGGAGCTGTTTTTT. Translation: CASGQAVGELFF.

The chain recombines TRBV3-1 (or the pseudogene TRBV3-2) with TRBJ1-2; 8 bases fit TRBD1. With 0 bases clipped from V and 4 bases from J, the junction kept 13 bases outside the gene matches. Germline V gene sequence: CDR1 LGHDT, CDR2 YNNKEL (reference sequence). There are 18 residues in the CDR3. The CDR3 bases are TGTGCCAGCAGCCAAGAGGGGCAGGGGGCTGTCTTTTCCTATGGCTACACCTTC. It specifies CASSQEGQGAVFSYGYTF.

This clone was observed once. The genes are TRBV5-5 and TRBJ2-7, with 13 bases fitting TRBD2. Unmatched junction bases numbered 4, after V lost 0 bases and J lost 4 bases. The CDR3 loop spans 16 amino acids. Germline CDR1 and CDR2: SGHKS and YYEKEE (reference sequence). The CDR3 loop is CASSLGTSGGGYEQYF. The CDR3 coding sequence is TGTGCCAGCAGCTTGGGGACTAGCGGGGGAGGTTACGAGCAGTACTTC.

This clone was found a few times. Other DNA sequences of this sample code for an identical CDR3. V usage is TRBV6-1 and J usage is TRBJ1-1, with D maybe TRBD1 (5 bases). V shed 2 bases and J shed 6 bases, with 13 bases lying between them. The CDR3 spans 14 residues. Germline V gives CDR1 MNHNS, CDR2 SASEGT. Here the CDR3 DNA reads TGTGCCAGCAGTGAATTAGGTCGGGGGGCTGAAGCTTTCTTT. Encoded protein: CASSELGRGAEAFF.

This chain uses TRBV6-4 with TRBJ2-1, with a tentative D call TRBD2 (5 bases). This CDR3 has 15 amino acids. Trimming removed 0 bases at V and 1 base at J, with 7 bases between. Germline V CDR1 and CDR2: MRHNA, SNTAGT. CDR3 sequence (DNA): TGTGCCAGCAGTGACTCTCCGGGGTCCTACAATGAGCAGTTCTTC. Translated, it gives CASSDSPGSYNEQFF.

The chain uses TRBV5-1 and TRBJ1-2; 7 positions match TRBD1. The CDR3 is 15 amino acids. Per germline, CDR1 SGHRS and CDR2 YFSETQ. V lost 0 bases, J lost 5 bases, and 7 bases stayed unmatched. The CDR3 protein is CASSLEQGRLYGYTF. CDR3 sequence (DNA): TGCGCCAGCAGCTTGGAACAGGGGCGACTATATGGCTACACCTTC.

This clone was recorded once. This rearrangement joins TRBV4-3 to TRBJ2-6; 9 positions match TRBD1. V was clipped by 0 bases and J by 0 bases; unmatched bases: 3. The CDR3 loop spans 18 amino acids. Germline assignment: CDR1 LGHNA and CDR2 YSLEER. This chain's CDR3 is CASSQDWTGASGANVLTF. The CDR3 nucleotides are TGCGCCAGCAGCCAAGATTGGACAGGGGCCTCTGGGGCCAACGTCCTGACTTTC.